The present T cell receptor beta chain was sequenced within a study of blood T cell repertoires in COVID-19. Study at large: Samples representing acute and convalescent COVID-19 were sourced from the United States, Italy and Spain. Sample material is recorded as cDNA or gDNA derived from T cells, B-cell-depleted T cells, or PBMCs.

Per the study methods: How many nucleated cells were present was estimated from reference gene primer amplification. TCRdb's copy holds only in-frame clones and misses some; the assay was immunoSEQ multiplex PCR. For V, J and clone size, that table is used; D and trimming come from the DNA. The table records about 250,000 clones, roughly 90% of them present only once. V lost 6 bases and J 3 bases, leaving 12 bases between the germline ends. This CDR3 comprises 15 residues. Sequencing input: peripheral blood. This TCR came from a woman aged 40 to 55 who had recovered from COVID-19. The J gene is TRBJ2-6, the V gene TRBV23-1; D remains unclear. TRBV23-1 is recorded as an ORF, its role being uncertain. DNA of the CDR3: TGCGCCAGCAGACAAAGAGGTTTTGGGGCCAACGTCCTGACTTTC. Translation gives CASRQRGFGANVLTF.